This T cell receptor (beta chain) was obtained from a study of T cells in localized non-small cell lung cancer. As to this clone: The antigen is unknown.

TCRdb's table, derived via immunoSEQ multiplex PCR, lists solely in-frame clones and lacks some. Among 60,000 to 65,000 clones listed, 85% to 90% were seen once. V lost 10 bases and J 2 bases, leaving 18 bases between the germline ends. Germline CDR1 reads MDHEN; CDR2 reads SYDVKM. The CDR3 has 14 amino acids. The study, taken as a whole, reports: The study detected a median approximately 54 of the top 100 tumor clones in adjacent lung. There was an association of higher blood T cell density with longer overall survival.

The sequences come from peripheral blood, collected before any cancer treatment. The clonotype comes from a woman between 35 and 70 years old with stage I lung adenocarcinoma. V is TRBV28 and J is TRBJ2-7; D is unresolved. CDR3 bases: TGTGCCACCACTCCTGGTACGCTCCCCTACGAGCAGTACTTC. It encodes CATTPGTLPYEQYF.